Listed below are T cell receptor beta chains from one sample, sequenced in a study of blood T cell repertoires in COVID-19. Assay: immunoSEQ multiplex PCR; the TCRdb copy retains only in-frame clones and omits some. The sample shows around 200,000 clones, more than 75% of them seen only once. What was sequenced was PBMCs or T cells enriched from blood (not recorded which). These TCRs come from a man aged 40-50 years with acute COVID-19. The CDR3 runs from the conserved cysteine through the conserved F or W. The D gene is left open where the match is weak. The size field is filled for only some rows; it gives once, few, many or a size class.

>TRBD1|TRBV7-3|TRBJ1-4|NA
TGTGCCAGCAGCTTAATCCCCTCTCGACAGGGGGAAGGGAATGAAAAACTGTTTTTT
CASSLIPSRQGEGNEKLFF
>NA|TRBV7-9|TRBJ2-2|NA
TGTGCCAGCAGCTTAGGTGCAGGGCCCGGGGAGCTGTTTTTT
CASSLGAGPGELFF
>NA|TRBV30|TRBJ1-4|NA
TGTGCCTGGAGTGCCCGTTCGGGTCATGGTGAAAAACTGTTTTTT
CAWSARSGHGEKLFF
>NA|TRBV7-3|TRBJ2-3|NA
TGTGCCAGCAGCCCACGTCGGGGAGCCACAGATACGCAGTATTTT
CASSPRRGATDTQYF
>TRBD1|TRBV7-2|TRBJ1-1|NA
TGTGCCAGCAGCTTATACGGCGGGCAGGGGGCCACTGAAGCTTTCTTT
CASSLYGGQGATEAFF
>NA|TRBV4-2|TRBJ2-5|NA
TGTGCCAGCAGCCAAGGCACGGGACAACCCGAAGAGACCCAGTACTTC
CASSQGTGQPEETQYF
>TRBD1|TRBV28|TRBJ1-2|NA
TGTGCCAGCAGTGTAGGGACAGGGATAGGCGGCTACACCTTC
CASSVGTGIGGYTF
>TRBD1|TRBV5-4|TRBJ1-2|NA
TGTGCCAGCAGGCAATCTGGACAGGGGGCGAAGGGCTACACCTTC
CASRQSGQGAKGYTF
>TRBD2|TRBV4-1|TRBJ2-5|NA
TGCGCCAGCAGCCATAGCGGGAGGGACGAGGGGACCCAGTACTTC
CASSHSGRDEGTQYF
>NA|TRBV7-2|TRBJ2-2|NA
TGTGCCAGCAGCCTTGGTCGGGCGGGAATTGCGAACACCGGGGAGCTGTTTTTT
CASSLGRAGIANTGELFF
>TRBD2|TRBV11-3|TRBJ2-1|few
TGTGCCAGCAGCTTGATGGGGGGGACTCGAGGGGACAATGAGCAGTTCTTC
CASSLMGGTRGDNEQFF
>TRBD1|TRBV2|TRBJ2-2|NA
TGTGCCAGCATTCAGGACAGGGGGCGAGAGCTGTTTTTT
CASIQDRGRELFF
>NA|TRBV30|TRBJ1-2|NA
TGTGCCTGGAGTCCGGGACTCTCGGTTGGGGGCTACACCTTC
CAWSPGLSVGGYTF
>NA|TRBV28|TRBJ2-7|NA
TGTGCCAGCGGTCGGGGGTACGAGCAGTACTTC
CASGRGYEQYF
>NA|TRBV12-5|TRBJ2-1|few
TGTGCTAGTGGTCCCCCCCTCGGGAATGAGCAGTTCTTC
CASGPPLGNEQFF
>NA|TRBV3-1/TRBV3-2|TRBJ1-2|NA
TGTGCCAGCAGCCATGAGGGCAGGCTGAACTATGGCTACACCTTC
CASSHEGRLNYGYTF
>TRBD1|TRBV3-1/TRBV3-2|TRBJ2-7|NA
TGTGCCAGCAGCCACTCGGACAGGGCTCCTTCCTACGAGCAGTACTTC
CASSHSDRAPSYEQYF
>NA|TRBV7-3|TRBJ1-2|few
TGTGCCAGCAGCTTAATCTCCAGGGTAGCTGGCTACACCTTC
CASSLISRVAGYTF
>TRBD1|TRBV19|TRBJ1-1|once
TGTGCCAGTAGTGTGGGACAGGGCGACACTGAAGCTTTCTTT
CASSVGQGDTEAFF
>NA|TRBV20-1|TRBJ2-6|NA
TGCAGTGCTAGTAAGCAACCCGGGGCCAACGTCCTGACTTTC
CSASKQPGANVLTF
>NA|TRBV7-4|TRBJ1-2|NA
TGTGCCAGCAGTTCCCAGGGATTCTATGGCTACACCTTC
CASSSQGFYGYTF
>TRBD2|TRBV9|TRBJ2-3|NA
TGTGCCAGCAGCGTTGAGACTAGCGGGAGGGGCTATAGCACAGATACGCAGTATTTT
CASSVETSGRGYSTDTQYF
>NA|TRBV6-5|TRBJ2-1|NA
TGTGCCCGAGGCCGCACCCACAATGAGCAGTTCTTC
CARGRTHNEQFF
>NA|TRBV7-9|TRBJ1-3|NA
TGTGCCAGCAGCCCAAGAGGGTCGGGGGGAAACACCATATATTTT
CASSPRGSGGNTIYF
>NA|TRBV27|TRBJ2-7|NA
TGTGCCAGCAGTTTATCCGGGCGGGGTGGGGAGCAGTACTTC
CASSLSGRGGEQYF
>TRBD2|TRBV7-6|TRBJ2-5|NA
TGTGCCAGCAGCTTAAAACGGGAGGCGACCCAGTACTTC
CASSLKREATQYF
>NA|TRBV27|TRBJ2-7|NA
TGTGCCAGCAGTCTTTCTCTTGGTCGCAGGGTTATCTTC
CASSLSLGRRVIF
>NA|TRBV7-2|TRBJ1-5|NA
TGTGCCAGCAGCTTAGAGACAGCTTTAGGGAATCAGCCCCAGCATTTT
CASSLETALGNQPQHF
>TRBD1|TRBV30|TRBJ1-4|once
TGTGCCTGGAGTGTAGACAGGGGCTTAGAAAAACTGTTTTTT
CAWSVDRGLEKLFF
>TRBD1|TRBV27|TRBJ1-2|NA
TGTGCCAGCAGTCCGCGGGGGGACAGTTCTAACTATGGCTACACCTTC
CASSPRGDSSNYGYTF
>TRBD2|TRBV20-1|TRBJ2-7|NA
TGCAGTGCTAGTCATAGCGGGAGGGCCTCGTCCGAGCAGTACTTC
CSASHSGRASSEQYF
>TRBD2|TRBV18|TRBJ2-7|NA
TGTGCCAGCTCACCACATGGACTAGCGGGAGCTTCCTACGAGCAGTACTTC
CASSPHGLAGASYEQYF
>TRBD2|TRBV6-6|TRBJ2-7|NA
TGTGCCAGCAGTCCCGGGACTAGCGGGATCTTTAGGTACGAGCAGTACTTC
CASSPGTSGIFRYEQYF
>NA|TRBV7-3|TRBJ2-1|NA
TGTGCCAGCAGCTTAATCGCTTCCTATGATGAGCAGTTCTTC
CASSLIASYDEQFF
>NA|TRBV10-1|TRBJ2-1|NA
TGCGCCAGCAGTGAGTCGAGCCATGAGCAGTTCTTC
CASSESSHEQFF
>NA|TRBV28|TRBJ1-2|once
TGTGCCAGCAGTCATAAAGGGCAGGGGTTAAACGGCTACACCTTC
CASSHKGQGLNGYTF
>NA|TRBV4-1|TRBJ2-2|once
TGCGCCAGCAGCCAAAGGACTTCGAACACCGGGGAGCTGTTTTTT
CASSQRTSNTGELFF